This TCR beta chain originates from a study of regulatory T cells in long-lasting Graves disease. This clonotype was observed at least ten times. The CDR3 contains 12 residues. Unmatched junction bases numbered 4, after V lost 5 bases and J lost 7 bases. The TCR beta library used iRepertoire HTBI primers with Arm-PCR amplification of CDR3. In TCRdb, the multiplex PCR reads were re-called with MiXCR into one record per CDR3 protein. The table shows a few hundred thousand distinct CDR3 sequences, with about 20% occurring only once. The time point was: persistent/refractory GD, antithyroid drugs over 5 years with positive TRAb. PBMC-extracted RNA yielded the TCR library. The guidelines of the American Thyroid Association were the basis for diagnosing Graves' disease.

This specimen was peripheral blood mononuclear cells (PBMCs), taken when the disease was refractory, from a patient treated with antithyroid drugs. The TCR was taken from a female donor with Graves disease. The rearrangement links TRBV12-3 or TRBV12-4 to TRBJ2-7; 8 bases align to TRBD1. The CDR3 DNA reads as TGTGCCAGCAGTCCGGACAGGGTTGAGCAGTACTTC. Its translation is CASSPDRVEQYF.